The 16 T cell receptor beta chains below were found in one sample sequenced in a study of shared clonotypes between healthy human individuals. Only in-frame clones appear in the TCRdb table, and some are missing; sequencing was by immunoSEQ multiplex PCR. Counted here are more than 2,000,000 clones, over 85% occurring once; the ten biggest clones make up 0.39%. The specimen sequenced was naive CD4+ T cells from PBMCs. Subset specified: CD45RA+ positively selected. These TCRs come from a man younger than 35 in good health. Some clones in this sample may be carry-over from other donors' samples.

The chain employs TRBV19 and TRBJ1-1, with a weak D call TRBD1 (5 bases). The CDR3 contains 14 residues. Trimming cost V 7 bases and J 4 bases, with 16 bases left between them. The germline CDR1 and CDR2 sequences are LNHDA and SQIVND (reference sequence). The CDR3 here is CASIGGWGGTEAFF. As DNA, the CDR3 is TGTGCCAGTATTGGGGGGTGGGGTGGCACTGAAGCTTTCTTT.

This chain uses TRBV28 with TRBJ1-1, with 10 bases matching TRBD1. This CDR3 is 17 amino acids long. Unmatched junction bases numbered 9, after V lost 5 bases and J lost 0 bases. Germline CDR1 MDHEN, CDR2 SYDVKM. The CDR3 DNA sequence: TGTGCCAGCAGTGGTCGATGGACAGGGGGTCTGAACACTGAAGCTTTCTTT. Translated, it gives CASSGRWTGGLNTEAFF.

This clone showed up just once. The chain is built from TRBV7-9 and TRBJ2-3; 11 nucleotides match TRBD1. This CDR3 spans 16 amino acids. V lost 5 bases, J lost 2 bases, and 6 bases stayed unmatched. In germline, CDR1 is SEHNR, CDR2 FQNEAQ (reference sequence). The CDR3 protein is CASSRRDRGNTDTQYF. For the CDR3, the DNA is TGTGCCAGCAGCCGCCGGGACAGGGGGAACACAGATACGCAGTATTTT.

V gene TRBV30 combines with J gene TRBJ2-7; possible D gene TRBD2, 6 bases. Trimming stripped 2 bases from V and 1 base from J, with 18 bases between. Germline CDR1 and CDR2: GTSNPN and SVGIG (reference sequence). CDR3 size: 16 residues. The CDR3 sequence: CAWSLGLRYYSYEQYF. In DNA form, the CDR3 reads TGTGCCTGGAGTCTGGGACTCCGTTATTATTCCTACGAGCAGTACTTC.

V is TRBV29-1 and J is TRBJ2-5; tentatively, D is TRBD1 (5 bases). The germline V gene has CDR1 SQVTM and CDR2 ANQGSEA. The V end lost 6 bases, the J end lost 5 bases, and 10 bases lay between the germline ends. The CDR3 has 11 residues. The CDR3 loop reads CSVDKGETQYF. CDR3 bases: TGCAGCGTCGACAAGGGGGAGACCCAGTACTTC.

CDR3 bases: TGTGCCAGCAGCGCTATGCTCGGAGGTGGAGAGACCCAGTACTTC. It encodes CASSAMLGGGETQYF. The chain joins TRBV25-1 to TRBJ2-5; D is possibly TRBD2 (5 bases). V was clipped by 6 bases and J by 4 bases, with 18 bases between them. The CDR3 covers 15 residues. Germline V CDR1 and CDR2: MGHDK, SYGVNS.

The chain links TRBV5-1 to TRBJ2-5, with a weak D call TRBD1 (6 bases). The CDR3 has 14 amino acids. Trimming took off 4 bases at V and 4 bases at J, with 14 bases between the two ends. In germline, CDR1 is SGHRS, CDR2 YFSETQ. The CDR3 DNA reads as TGCGCCAGCAGCGAACCGACAGGTACAGAGACCCAGTACTTC. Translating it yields CASSEPTGTETQYF.

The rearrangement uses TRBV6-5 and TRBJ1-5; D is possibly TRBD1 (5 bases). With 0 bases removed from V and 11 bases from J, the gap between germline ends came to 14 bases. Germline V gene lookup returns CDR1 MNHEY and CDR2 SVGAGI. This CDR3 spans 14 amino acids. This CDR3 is CASSYSEGSRSQHF. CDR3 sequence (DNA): TGTGCCAGCAGTTACTCTGAGGGGTCCCGGTCCCAGCATTTT.

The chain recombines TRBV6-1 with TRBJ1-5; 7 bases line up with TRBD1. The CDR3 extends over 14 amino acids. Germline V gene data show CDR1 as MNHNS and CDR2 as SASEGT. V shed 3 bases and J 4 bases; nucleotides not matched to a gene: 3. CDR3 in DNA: TGTGCCAGCAGTGAGGGACAGATAAATCAGCCCCAGCATTTT. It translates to CASSEGQINQPQHF.

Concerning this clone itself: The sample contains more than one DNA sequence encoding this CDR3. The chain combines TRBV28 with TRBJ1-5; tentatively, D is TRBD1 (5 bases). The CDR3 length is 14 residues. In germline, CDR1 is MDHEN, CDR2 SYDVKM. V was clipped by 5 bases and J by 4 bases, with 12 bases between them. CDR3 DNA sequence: TGTGCCAGCAGTCCAGGACAACGGAATCAGCCCCAGCATTTT. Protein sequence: CASSPGQRNQPQHF.

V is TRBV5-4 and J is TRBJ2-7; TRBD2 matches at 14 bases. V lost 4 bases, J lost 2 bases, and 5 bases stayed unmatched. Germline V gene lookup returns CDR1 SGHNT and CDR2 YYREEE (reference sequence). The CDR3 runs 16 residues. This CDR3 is CASSPGTSGSTYEQYF. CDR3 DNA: TGTGCCAGCAGCCCCGGGACTAGCGGGAGTACCTACGAGCAGTACTTC.

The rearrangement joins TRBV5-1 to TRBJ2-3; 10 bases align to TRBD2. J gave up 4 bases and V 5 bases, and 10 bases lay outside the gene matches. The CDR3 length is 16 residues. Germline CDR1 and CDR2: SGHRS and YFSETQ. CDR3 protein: CASRRGLAEPADTQYF. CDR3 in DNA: TGCGCCAGCAGGCGAGGACTAGCGGAACCGGCAGATACGCAGTATTTT.

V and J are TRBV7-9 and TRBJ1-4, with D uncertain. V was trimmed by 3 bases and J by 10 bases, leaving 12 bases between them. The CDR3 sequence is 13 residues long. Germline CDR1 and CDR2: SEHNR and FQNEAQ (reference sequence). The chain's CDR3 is CASSFSVYGKLFF. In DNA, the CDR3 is TGTGCCAGCAGCTTCAGCGTATATGGAAAACTGTTTTTT.

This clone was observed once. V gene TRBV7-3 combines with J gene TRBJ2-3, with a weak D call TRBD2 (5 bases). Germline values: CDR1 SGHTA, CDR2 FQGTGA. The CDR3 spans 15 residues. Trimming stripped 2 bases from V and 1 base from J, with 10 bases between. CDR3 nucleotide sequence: TGTGCCAGCAGCTTAGATGGAGCGGGCACAGATACGCAGTATTTT. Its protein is CASSLDGAGTDTQYF.

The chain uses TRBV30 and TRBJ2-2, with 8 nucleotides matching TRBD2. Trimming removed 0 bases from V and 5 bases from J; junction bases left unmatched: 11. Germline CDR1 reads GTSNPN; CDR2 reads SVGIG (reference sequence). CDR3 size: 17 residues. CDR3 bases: TGTGCCTGGAGTGTTGCGGGAGGCCGCCGGGTTACCGGGGAGCTGTTTTTT. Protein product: CAWSVAGGRRVTGELFF.

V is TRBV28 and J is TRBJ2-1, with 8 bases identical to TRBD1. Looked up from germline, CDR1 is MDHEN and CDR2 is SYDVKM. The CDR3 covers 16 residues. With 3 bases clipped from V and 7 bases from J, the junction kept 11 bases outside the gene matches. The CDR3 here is CASSFRLGTGSNEQFF. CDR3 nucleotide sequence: TGTGCCAGCAGTTTTCGTCTCGGGACAGGATCTAATGAGCAGTTCTTC.